This T cell receptor beta chain appears in the sequencing data of a study of blood T cells in healthy people across ages (dated by TCRdb to 2015 to 2017). Turning to the overall study: In model experiments, template switching captured about one uniquely barcoded TCR beta cDNA molecule for every two T cells. The donors were split into four age groups: young (average about 16 years), middle-aged (39), aged (around 67) and long-lived (82). To avoid experimental bias, donors of different ages were distributed randomly across sequencing lanes. Age-related changes in TCR beta repertoire diversity were measured in the study by deep sequencing normalized with unique cDNA molecular identifiers. For two donors (one aged 18 to 30 and one aged 80 or older), the study analyzed two additional independent replicas of 1 million unique cDNA reads from the same blood draw. What the work shows at the level of the full study, not this receptor alone: Observed TCR beta diversity correlated strongly with the percentage of naive T cells measured by flow cytometry. Compared with the aged group, more naive CD4+ T cells, fewer expanded clones and increased TCR diversity were shown by the long-lived group, suggesting age selection. Donor CMV infection status was unknown, potentially confounding age-related changes in expanded clonotypes. As age increased, observed TCR beta diversity per million T cells dropped in a roughly linear way, and a significant reduction was already evident by age 40. Bulk unsorted PBMC profiling prevented conclusive comparison of naive and antigen-experienced compartments. Estimates of total diversity based on one million sequenced T cells were considered lower bounds and underestimates.

The donors were 40 or so Caucasian individuals from Russia, aged roughly 6 to 100 years, who were systemically healthy. Ten milliliters of peripheral blood were drawn from each donor into EDTA-treated Vacutainer tubes. PBMCs were isolated by Ficoll-Paque density-gradient centrifugation, with at least 6 million obtained per sample. Total RNA was extracted from PBMCs with Trizol reagent, with at least 6 micrograms obtained per sample. For every donor, flow cytometry on a PBMC aliquot measured the percentage of naive CD45RAhigh/CD27high T cells. The library was made by 5' RACE. Sequencing instrument: Illumina HiSeq 2500. A second PCR of 7 to 11 cycles was performed with a sample-barcoded 5' primer and a J-beta primer mix. A template-switch 5' adaptor carrying 12 random nucleotides introduced a unique molecular identifier onto each TCR beta cDNA molecule. Each sample yielded at least 3 million CDR3-containing paired-end reads. First-strand cDNA synthesis was performed from all RNA using the Mint cDNA synthesis kit, with priming by a TRBC-specific oligonucleotide. Following uracil-DNA glycosylase treatment, all cDNA underwent a first 18-cycle PCR with the universal primers M1SS and BC2_uni_R. On the authors' methods: Each sample was normalized by randomly selecting 1 million high-quality reads, each carrying a distinct molecular identifier. Instead of being binned into consensus sequences, reads that shared molecular identifiers were thrown out. MiTCR, set to a Q25 quality threshold and the strictest error-elimination algorithm, was used for CDR3 identification, clonotype clustering and error correction. A nonparametric unseen species model using Euler transformation provided a lower-bound estimate of total TCR beta diversity. TCRdb's own reprocessing of the public reads used fastp at Q25 and MiXCR and kept productive beta chains. Merged by CDR3 protein, the rows form single entries marked with the most common genes and DNA. TCRdb, not the authors, supplied the V and J calls. This sample gives 600,000 to 650,000 distinct CDR3 sequences in total; 58% of them show up just once. 30% to 45% of the sample is held by the ten biggest clonotypes.

About this clonotype itself: What antigen it recognizes has not been identified. No base-level quality is on record; no much larger clone is a single base apart.

Measured from the cysteine to the phenylalanine, the CDR3 is 15 residues long. The CDR3 DNA has 45 bases and is translated from base 1. CDR1 SEHNR and CDR2 FQNEAQ are derived from the germline V gene (reference sequence). V and J lose 1 base and 6 bases, and a span of 10 bases separates them. The source material was blood. Recombination joined TRBV7-9 with TRBJ1-6, with an unclear D gene assignment. This TCR was sampled from a man aged 60-69 years in good health. The CDR3 region reads CASSLEAVSNSPLHF. The DNA sequence is given as TGTGCCAGCAGCTTAGAAGCGGTTTCTAATTCACCCCTCCACTTT.